The 21 T cell receptor beta chains below all came from one sample that was sequenced in a study of glioma-infiltrating T cells. Amplification of TCR alpha and beta CDR3 regions from RNA used iRepertoire nested multiplex PCR. TCRdb redid the calling of the multiplex PCR reads with MiXCR, one entry per CDR3 protein. The sample has 300,000 to 450,000 distinct CDR3 sequences; roughly two fifths are singletons. Sequencing input: glioma tissue, nonneoplastic brain tissue, or PBMCs (not recorded which). The receptors shown here come from a human donor with low-grade glioma or glioblastoma, undergoing nonglioma brain surgery, or in good health (not recorded which).

The V call is TRBV2, the J call TRBJ2-3; possibly TRBD2 for D (6 bases). CDR1 SNHLY and CDR2 FYNNEI come from the germline V gene. The V and J ends lost 4 bases and 2 bases respectively, with 13 bases between them. This CDR3 has 15 amino acids. The CDR3 nucleotides read TGTGCCAGCAGTGGCCCCGGGGGTAACACAGATACGCAGTATTTT. It yields the protein CASSGPGGNTDTQYF.

This clonotype was recorded many times. The V gene is TRBV7-2, the J gene TRBJ1-5; 10 nucleotides align to TRBD1. V trimming: 6 bases; J trimming: 6 bases; junction bases outside the gene matches: 8. Germline V gene sequence: CDR1 SGHTA, CDR2 FQGNSA. The CDR3 runs to 15 residues. The CDR3 DNA reads as TGTGCCAGCAGTCGGGACAGGGGTGGTCGTCAGCCCCAGCATTTT. This sequence encodes CASSRDRGGRQPQHF.

The genes are TRBV18 and TRBJ1-1; D might be TRBD1 (6 bases). Germline V gene sequence: CDR1 KGHSH, CDR2 LQKENI. The V and J ends lost 3 bases and 4 bases respectively, with 12 bases between them. The CDR3 spans 14 residues. In DNA form, the CDR3 reads TGTGCCAGCTCACCCCTACAGGGAATCACTGAAGCTTTCTTT. This encodes CASSPLQGITEAFF. Drawing the rest from reference TRBV18 and TRBJ1-1, the complete variable domain is NAGVMQNPRHLVRRRGQEARLRCSPMKGHSHVYWYRQLPEEGLKFMVYLQKENIIDESGMPKERFSAEFPKEGPSILRIQQVVRGDSAAYFCASSPLQGITEAFFGQGTRLTVV.

The chain carries TRBV28 and TRBJ2-4, with D maybe TRBD2 (6 bases). V lost 5 bases and J lost 3, with 14 bases in between. CDR3 length equals 15 residues. Germline CDR1 MDHEN, CDR2 SYDVKM. The CDR3 sequence: CASSPRLVVKNIQYF. DNA of the CDR3: TGTGCCAGCAGTCCGAGACTAGTAGTCAAAAACATTCAGTACTTC.

The rearrangement links TRBV3-1 to TRBJ1-6; TRBD1 matches 8 bases. There are 14 residues in the CDR3. V was clipped by 4 bases and J by 8 bases; unmatched bases: 4. Germline lookup yields CDR1 LGHDT and CDR2 YNNKEL (reference sequence). The CDR3 protein is CASSRTGGHSPLHF. The CDR3 region has the DNA TGTGCCAGCAGCCGAACAGGGGGGCATTCACCCCTCCACTTT. Filled out from reference TRBV3-1 and TRBJ1-6, the complete variable domain reads DTAVSQTPKYLVTQMGNDKSIKCEQNLGHDTMYWYKQDSKKFLKIMFSYNNKELIINETVPNRFSPKSPDKAHLNLHINSLELGDSAVYFCASSRTGGHSPLHFGNGTRLTVT.

CDR3 protein: CASSLYRALNTEAFF. The CDR3, as DNA: TGCGCCAGCAGCCTATACCGGGCCCTGAACACTGAAGCTTTCTTT. This sequence joins TRBV4-1 and TRBJ1-1; D is unresolved. Germline V gene data show CDR1 as MGHRA and CDR2 as YSYEKL. The V end was cut by 4 bases, the J end by 0 bases, with 12 bases between. The CDR3 runs to 15 residues.

This clonotype has more than one count but fewer than ten. The CDR3 nucleotides read TGTGCCAGCAGCCCACCGGGACTACCTTTTTACAATGAGCAGTTCTTC. This translates into CASSPPGLPFYNEQFF. The chain has TRBV4-2 and TRBJ2-1; 7 positions agree with TRBD2. The CDR3 totals 16 residues. The junction had 10 bases not matched to a gene; V was cut back by 4 bases and J by 4 bases. The germline V gene has CDR1 LGHNA and CDR2 YNFKEQ.

The chain recombines TRBV6-1 with TRBJ1-1; TRBD1 matches 9 bases. Germline V lookup: CDR1 MNHNS, CDR2 SASEGT. The CDR3 loop spans 14 amino acids. Germline trimming cut 5 bases from V and 4 bases from J; bases unmatched to any gene: 5. The CDR3 protein is CASSTRTGVTEAFF. CDR3 in DNA: TGTGCCAGCAGTACCAGGACAGGGGTCACTGAAGCTTTCTTT.

This clonotype was detected ten times or more. The CDR3 sequence: CASSLGTVSSYEQYF. The CDR3 DNA is TGTGCCAGCAGCTTAGGGACAGTAAGCTCCTACGAGCAGTACTTC. The chain is built from TRBV5-4 and TRBJ2-7, with 7 nucleotides matching TRBD1. Germline V CDR1 and CDR2: SGHNT, YYREEE (reference sequence). Trimming removed 2 bases from V and 0 bases from J; junction bases left unmatched: 5. The CDR3 runs to 15 residues.

This clonotype has ten or more counts. This rearrangement joins TRBV6-2 or TRBV6-3 to TRBJ2-3; 11 nucleotides agree with TRBD1. CDR1 and CDR2 (germline): MNHEY, SVGEGT. This CDR3 is 14 amino acids long. J was trimmed by 5 bases and V by 8 bases; bases with no gene match: 6. The CDR3 sequence: CASSRTGGEDTQYF. The CDR3 coding sequence is TGTGCCAGCTCCAGGACAGGGGGCGAAGATACGCAGTATTTT.

The rearrangement uses TRBV7-3 and TRBJ1-1; D unclear. Trimming pared 1 base from V and 0 bases from J, leaving 9 bases between. Germline assignment: CDR1 SGHTA and CDR2 FQGTGA. CDR3 length: 15 residues. In nucleotides, the CDR3 is TGTGCCAGCAGCTTAAGTTCGGGGATGAACACTGAAGCTTTCTTT. The encoded protein is CASSLSSGMNTEAFF. The full variable domain, with the rest looked up from reference TRBV7-3 and TRBJ1-1, is GAGVSQTPSNKVTEKGKYVELRCDPISGHTALYWYRQSLGQGPEFLIYFQGTGAADDSGLPNDRFFAVRPEGSVSTLKIQRTERGDSAVYLCASSLSSGMNTEAFFGQGTRLTVV.

In this sample, this clonotype turned up a few times. As DNA, the CDR3 is TGCGCCAGCAGCCCGTCGTGGGCAGCACATTATGGCTACACCTTC. This gives the protein CASSPSWAAHYGYTF. The chain uses TRBV4-1 and TRBJ1-2; D ambiguous. The germline V gene has CDR1 MGHRA and CDR2 YSYEKL. The CDR3 runs to 15 residues. V was clipped by 4 bases and J by 5 bases, with 17 bases between them.

J is TRBJ2-5 and V is TRBV2; 7 bases line up with TRBD2. The V gene's germline CDR1 is SNHLY and CDR2 FYNNEI. This CDR3 has 15 amino acids. V lost 4 bases, J lost 1 base, and 6 bases stayed unmatched. The CDR3 region has the DNA TGTGCCAGCAGTGGAGATATAGCGGGCCAAGAGACCCAGTACTTC. Translation: CASSGDIAGQETQYF.

With regard to this clonotype: This may be a read error: a much more frequent sequence differs by one nucleotide. The CDR3 DNA sequence: TGTGCCAGCAGCTTAGGGAGAACAGACGATGAGCAGTTCTTC. This translates into CASSLGRTDDEQFF. The chain joins TRBV7-3 to TRBJ2-5, with D perhaps TRBD2 (5 bases). The DNA end is more similar to TRBJ2-1, so the J call may be wrong. This CDR3 region has 14 residues. CDR1 SGHTA and CDR2 FQGTGA come from the germline V gene.

With regard to this clonotype: A much more abundant neighbour one base away suggests this may be a read error. The final CDR3 position lacks the conserved phenylalanine or tryptophan, pointing to a likely read error. The V and J genes are TRBV6-1 and TRBJ2-1; D gene ambiguous. CDR1 and CDR2 from the germline V gene are MNHNS and SASEGT. Trimming left V 5 bases short and J 8 bases short, with 7 bases between. This CDR3 has 11 amino acids. The CDR3 loop is CASSPGDEQFS. CDR3 coding DNA: TGTGCCAGCAGTCCCGGAGATGAGCAGTTCTCC.

Remarks on this clonotype: This may come from a read error, since a much larger clone is one base off. This chain joins TRBV6-9 and TRBJ2-7, with D unclear. Germline CDR1 reads MNHGY; CDR2 reads SVAAGI. Trimming took off 4 bases at V and 0 bases at J, with 16 bases between the two ends. This CDR3 is 16 amino acids long. The CDR3 here is CASSFVDRTGSYEQYF. CDR3 DNA sequence: TGTGCCAGCAGTTTCGTAGACCGTACGGGCTCCTACGAGCAGTACTTC.

The CDR3 is CATALGPSSYEQYF. The CDR3 DNA follows: TGTGCCACCGCCTTGGGCCCCAGCTCCTACGAGCAGTACTTC. This chain joins TRBV7-2 and TRBJ2-7; D not resolved. The CDR3 is 14 residues long. V dropped 10 bases and J dropped 0 bases, with 16 bases sitting between them. Germline assignment: CDR1 SGHTA and CDR2 FQGNSA.

The DNA of the CDR3 is TGCGCCAGCAGCCCGGACTCGATCACCTACGAGCAGTACTTC. It translates to CASSPDSITYEQYF. The chain is built from TRBV5-1 and TRBJ2-7; D perhaps matches TRBD2 (5 bases). Between the trimmed V and J ends, which lost 4 bases and 2 bases, there was a span of 13 bases. This CDR3 spans 14 amino acids. Germline CDR1 is SGHRS and CDR2 is YFSETQ.

Many counts were recorded for this clonotype. The chain joins TRBV27 to TRBJ2-1; D not resolved. Germline CDR1 and CDR2: MNHEY and SMNVEV (reference sequence). The CDR3 totals 12 residues. The V and J ends lost 4 bases and 7 bases respectively, with 8 bases between them. The CDR3 here is CASSSPMNEQFF. The CDR3 DNA reads TGTGCCAGCAGTTCCCCGATGAATGAGCAGTTCTTC.

As to this clonotype: Without the conserved terminal phenylalanine or tryptophan, this CDR3 likely stems from a read error. The chain links TRBV7-2 to TRBJ2-1; D is ambiguous. Trimming left V 1 base short and J 0 bases short, with 7 bases between. Germline CDR1 SGHTA, CDR2 FQGNSA. This CDR3 is built from 15 residues. CDR3 amino acids: CASSLDGSSYNEQFL. The CDR3 DNA is TGTGCCAGCAGCTTAGATGGGTCCTCCTACAATGAGCAGTTCCTC.

The V call is TRBV24-1, the J call TRBJ1-3; D is possibly TRBD1 (5 bases). Trimming stripped 4 bases from V and 3 bases from J, with 12 bases between. CDR1 and CDR2 (germline): KGHDR, SFDVKD. The CDR3 has 15 amino acids. The DNA of the CDR3 is TGTGCCACCAGTGACTCCCGGGACTTTGGAAACACCATATATTTT. It codes for CATSDSRDFGNTIYF.